This passage covers 5 T cell receptor beta chains from one sample sequenced in a study of technical replicates of blood from a few donors. This table comes from immunoSEQ multiplex PCR, and its TCRdb copy is limited to in-frame clones, with some not included. The sample has roughly 70,000 clones; 95% to 97% are singletons. The sample comprised T cells isolated from PBMCs. The receptors here all came from a human donor in good health.

The chain recombines TRBV5-6 with TRBJ2-5; no definite D call. Between the trimmed V and J ends, which lost 0 bases and 5 bases, there was a span of 17 bases. The CDR3 contains 16 residues. Germline V gene lookup returns CDR1 SGHDT and CDR2 YYEEEE. The CDR3 bases are TGTGCCAGCAGCTTGGCCACGTCCAGTTTTGGTGAGACCCAGTACTTC. Translating gives CASSLATSSFGETQYF.

V usage is TRBV7-9 and J usage is TRBJ2-1, with TRBD2 matching over 10 bases. This CDR3 contains 17 residues. Germline V gives CDR1 SEHNR, CDR2 FQNEAQ (reference sequence). The V segment lost 2 bases and the J segment 7 bases; nucleotides outside the gene matches: 11. The CDR3 sequence is CASSLPASGSSRNEQFF. The DNA for the CDR3 is TGTGCCAGCAGCTTACCGGCTAGCGGGAGTTCAAGGAATGAGCAGTTCTTC.

The V gene is TRBV6-1, the J gene TRBJ2-7; the match to TRBD2 covers 10 bases. The CDR3 has 15 residues. The ends lost 1 base at V and 4 bases at J; junction bases unmatched: 4. Germline values: CDR1 MNHNS, CDR2 SASEGT. CDR3 sequence: CASSEGSGRRYEQYF. CDR3 DNA: TGTGCCAGCAGTGAAGGTAGCGGGAGGAGATACGAGCAGTACTTC.

This chain joins TRBV7-9 and TRBJ2-1, with TRBD2 identical over 10 bases. Germline V gives CDR1 SEHNR, CDR2 FQNEAQ (reference sequence). Losses at the gene ends were 4 bases for V and 6 bases for J; bases not matched to a gene: 9. This CDR3 is 16 amino acids long. CDR3 amino acids: CASSSPGLAGANEQFF. The CDR3 nucleotides are TGTGCCAGCAGCTCCCCAGGGCTAGCGGGAGCCAATGAGCAGTTCTTC.

This chain joins TRBV29-1 and TRBJ2-3, with D possibly matching TRBD1 (7 bases). Germline V gene sequence: CDR1 SQVTM, CDR2 ANQGSEA. The CDR3 sequence is 14 residues long. Trimming cost V 0 bases and J 4 bases, with 11 bases left between them. The CDR3, as DNA: TGCAGCGTTGAAGAAGGCGGGACAGCAGATACGCAGTATTTT. Translating it yields CSVEEGGTADTQYF.